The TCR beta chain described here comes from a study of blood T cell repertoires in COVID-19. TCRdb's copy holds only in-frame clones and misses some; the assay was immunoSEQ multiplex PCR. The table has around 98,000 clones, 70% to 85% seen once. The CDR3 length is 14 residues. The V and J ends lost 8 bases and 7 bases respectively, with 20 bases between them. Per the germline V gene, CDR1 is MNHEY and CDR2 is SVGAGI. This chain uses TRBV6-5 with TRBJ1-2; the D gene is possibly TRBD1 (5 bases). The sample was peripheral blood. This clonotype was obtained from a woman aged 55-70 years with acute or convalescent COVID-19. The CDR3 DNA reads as TGTGCCAGCCGACCGGAGGGACGGTTATCTGGCTACACCTTC. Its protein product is CASRPEGRLSGYTF.